These 16 T cell receptor beta chains originate from one sample sequenced in a study of CXCR4 blockade with PD-1 therapy in pancreatic cancer. Only in-frame clones appear in the TCRdb table, and some are missing; sequencing was by immunoSEQ multiplex PCR. In the table there are 2,500 to 3,500 clones, more than 30% of which are singletons. The sample consisted of tumor tissue. Source of these receptors: a human donor with pancreatic ductal adenocarcinoma.

The chain links TRBV29-1 to TRBJ2-7; a possible D gene is TRBD1 (6 bases). Trimming removed 4 bases from V and 4 bases from J, with 14 bases in between. The CDR3 contains 13 residues. Germline V lookup: CDR1 SQVTM, CDR2 ANQGSEA. The DNA of the CDR3 is TGCAGCGTTGGCCGGGACACCGGATACGAGCAGTACTTC. It yields the protein CSVGRDTGYEQYF.

This chain links TRBV6-8 with TRBJ2-2; the D is unclear. V was pared by 2 bases and J by 0 bases, with 10 bases between. Germline-derived CDR1 and CDR2 are MNHGY and SAAAGT. The CDR3 spans 16 residues. CDR3 in DNA: TGTGCCAGCAGTTACCAGACGGACGCGAACACCGGGGAGCTGTTTTTT. It specifies CASSYQTDANTGELFF.

The sample holds a few counts of this clone. The chain employs TRBV12-2 and TRBJ2-7; the table's D call TRBD2 went unverified against the DNA. TRBV12-2 is classified as a pseudogene. This CDR3 is 16 amino acids long. Here the CDR3 DNA reads TGTGCAAGTCGCTTGGCTAGCGGGGGTTGCGGCTACGAGCAGTACTTC. Residues: CASRLASGGCGYEQYF.

About this clone: One end of the junction does not line up with germline, which may come from a read error. CDR3 in DNA: TGTGCCAGCAGTTTATCCCGACAGGACGTCTATCAACCCCAGCATTTT. Protein: CASSLSRQDVYQPQHF. The rearrangement links TRBV28 to TRBJ1-5; TRBD1 is a possible D gene (6 bases). The CDR3 has 16 amino acids. Germline values: CDR1 MDHEN, CDR2 SYDVKM. Drawing the rest from reference TRBV28 and TRBJ1-5, the complete variable domain is DVKVTQSSRYLVKRTGEKVFLECVQDMDHENMFWYRQDPGLGLRLIYFSYDVKMKEKGDIPEGYSVSREKKERFSLILESASTNQTSMYLCASSLSRQDVYQPQHFGDGTRLSIL.

This clone was observed a handful of times. The chain employs TRBV30 and TRBJ2-5; the match to TRBD1 covers 7 bases. The CDR3 runs to 12 residues. Per germline, CDR1 GTSNPN and CDR2 SVGIG (reference sequence). J lost 0 bases, V lost 5 bases, and 0 bases had no gene match. DNA of the CDR3: TGTGCCTGGGGACAGGACCAAGAGACCCAGTACTTC. It codes for CAWGQDQETQYF. Combining the CDR3 with reference TRBV30 and TRBJ2-5 gives the whole variable domain SQTIHQWPATLVQPVGSPLSLECTVEGTSNPNLYWYRQAAGRGLQLLFYSVGIGQISSEVPQNLSASRPQDRQFILSSKKLLLSDSGFYLCAWGQDQETQYFGPGTRLLVL.

This chain joins TRBV19 and TRBJ2-3; possible D gene TRBD1, 6 bases. Germline lookup yields CDR1 LNHDA and CDR2 SQIVND (reference sequence). V lost 4 bases to trimming and J lost 0 bases, with 11 bases between them. CDR3 length: 15 amino acids. CDR3 nucleotide sequence: TGTGCCAGTAGTACCCTACAGGGTAGCACAGATACGCAGTATTTT. Amino acid sequence: CASSTLQGSTDTQYF.

This clone was seen only once. The chain carries TRBV5-1 and TRBJ2-3, with no clear D. The V and J ends lost 0 bases and 2 bases respectively, with 10 bases between them. The CDR3 contains 15 residues. Germline values: CDR1 SGHRS, CDR2 YFSETQ. CDR3 residues: CASSLASRTTDTQYF. Written as DNA, the CDR3 is TGCGCCAGCAGCTTGGCCTCGCGGACCACAGATACGCAGTATTTT.

The chain employs TRBV19 and TRBJ1-2; D ambiguous. The germline V gene has CDR1 LNHDA and CDR2 SQIVND (reference sequence). Trimming removed 7 bases from V and 7 bases from J, with 13 bases in between. The CDR3 spans 12 residues. In DNA, the CDR3 is TGTGCCAGTATGTCCCCGGGCGGTGGCTACACCTTC. Amino acid sequence: CASMSPGGGYTF.

V and J are TRBV11-1 and TRBJ2-2; D is possibly TRBD2 (5 bases). V was pared by 7 bases and J by 2 bases, with 17 bases between. Germline CDR1 reads SGHAT; CDR2 reads FQDESV (reference sequence). The length of the CDR3 is 16 residues. The CDR3 protein is CASTPKGGGNTGELFF. CDR3 DNA sequence: TGTGCCAGCACCCCTAAGGGTGGAGGAAACACCGGGGAGCTGTTTTTT.

This chain joins TRBV7-8 and TRBJ2-3; 10 positions match TRBD1. Germline V CDR1 and CDR2: SGHVS, FQNEAQ. This CDR3 region has 17 residues. The V gene end was trimmed by 3 bases and the J gene end by 7 bases; junction bases not matched to a gene: 13. CDR3 in DNA: TGTGCCAGCAGCTTGGATGGGTGGGGGACAGGGGTAAATACGCAGTATTTT. This encodes CASSLDGWGTGVNTQYF.

The V call is TRBV30, the J call TRBJ1-3; tentatively, D is TRBD1 (6 bases). This CDR3 region has 14 residues. Germline V lookup: CDR1 GTSNPN, CDR2 SVGIG (reference sequence). The germline V and J ends were trimmed by 1 base and 7 bases, with 14 bases remaining between them. In DNA form, the CDR3 reads TGTGCCTGGAGTGGGGACATCCTAAGGAACACCATATATTTT. Amino acid sequence: CAWSGDILRNTIYF.

The sample holds a few counts of this clone. V is TRBV6-8 and J is TRBJ1-1; TRBD1 might be the D (5 bases). The germline CDR1 and CDR2 sequences are MNHGY and SAAAGT. The CDR3 covers 13 residues. V lost 6 bases and J lost 0, with 8 bases in between. CDR3 in amino acids: CASSRDMNTEAFF. The CDR3 DNA is TGTGCCAGCAGCAGGGATATGAACACTGAAGCTTTCTTT.

In its sample, this clone was seen a few times. A read error may produce the germline difference seen at one junction end. The V and J genes are TRBV11-3 and TRBJ2-2; D call uncertain. From germline, CDR1 is SGHNT and CDR2 YENEEA. CDR3 length equals 14 residues. CDR3: CASNLNPNTGELFF. CDR3 DNA: TGTGCCAGCAACTTAAACCCGAACACCGGAGAGCTGTTTTTT.

This clone was seen only a few times. The chain joins TRBV6-7 to TRBJ1-4; 7 bases fit TRBD1. TRBV6-7 falls under the ORF class, with uncertain function. The CDR3 has 14 amino acids. V lost 6 bases to trimming and J lost 5 bases; unmatched junction nucleotides: 6. The CDR3 loop is CASRRQGVNEKLFF. CDR3 nucleotides: TGTGCCAGCAGGCGCCAGGGGGTAAATGAAAAACTGTTTTTT.

The chain couples TRBV18 to TRBJ2-7; 7 bases agree with TRBD1. The CDR3 covers 13 residues. Looked up from germline, CDR1 is KGHSH and CDR2 is LQKENI. The V and J ends lost 4 bases and 3 bases, in that order; junction bases with no gene match: 3. CDR3 protein: CASSRTGSYEQYF. Here the CDR3 DNA reads TGTGCCAGCTCACGGACAGGAAGCTACGAGCAGTACTTC.

The V and J genes are TRBV11-3 and TRBJ2-1; D unresolved. There are 15 residues in the CDR3. The germline V gene has CDR1 SGHNT and CDR2 YENEEA. V shed 5 bases and J shed 0 bases, with 11 bases lying between them. The CDR3 protein is CASSPPGRSYNEQFF. CDR3 DNA: TGTGCCAGCAGCCCCCCGGGCCGCTCCTACAATGAGCAGTTCTTC.